Listed below are T cell receptor beta chains from one sample, sequenced in a study of early T cells in non-severe SARS-CoV-2 infection. MiXCR, run by TCRdb on the 5' RACE reads, gives a single entry per CDR3 protein. The sample carries 35,000 to 45,000 distinct CDR3 sequences, 5.5% to 6.5% recorded once. The specimen sequenced was whole blood. The source of these receptors is an adult who was a healthcare worker with PCR-confirmed SARS-CoV-2 infection or an uninfected control (not recorded which). Each CDR3 is given with its conserved first and last residue. The order of the fields is J gene, clone size, V gene, CDR3 protein. Size tells how often a clone was seen (once, few, many) or the class of an expanded clone, and some rows leave it out.

TRBJ2-3 | . | TRBV6-4 | CASSVLGGGTDTQYF
TRBJ1-5 | many | TRBV13 | CASSFSGGNQPQHF
TRBJ2-6 | many | TRBV20-1 | CSASSPGMSSGANVLTF
TRBJ1-1 | many | TRBV7-2 | CASSLALGLNTEAFF
TRBJ2-5 | . | TRBV20-1 | CSAGRESVGKTQYF
TRBJ1-2 | many | TRBV6-2/TRBV6-3 | CARARRRHGVTF
TRBJ1-5 | many | TRBV3-2 | CASSQSVGTANQPQHF
TRBJ2-6 | many | TRBV6-5 | CASSYRGRNAGANVLTF
TRBJ1-6 | many | TRBV7-6 | CASSADANSPLHF
TRBJ1-1 | many | TRBV5-1 | CASSLIGGDTEAFF
TRBJ1-5 | many | TRBV12-3/TRBV12-4 | CASSLAQGSNQPQHF
TRBJ2-3 | . | TRBV29-1 | CSVAPGDTQYF
TRBJ1-5 | many | TRBV7-9 | CASSLGTDWNQPQHF
TRBJ1-5 | many | TRBV20-1 | CSARGTGYQPQHF
TRBJ2-2 | few | TRBV10-2 | CASSDTGELFF
TRBJ2-3 | few | TRBV7-2 | CASSLAAPPPDTQYF
TRBJ2-7 | few | TRBV19 | CASSGTVVPYEQYF
TRBJ2-7 | many | TRBV11-2 | CASSLLGQGMHEQYF
TRBJ1-1 | many | TRBV7-9 | CASSFTGVNTEAFF
TRBJ2-1 | many | TRBV24-1 | CATSDGLAGPTSLGQFF
TRBJ2-2 | many | TRBV5-1 | CASSLATQGELFF
TRBJ1-2 | few | TRBV6-2/TRBV6-3 | CASSPIRESQTF
TRBJ2-7 | many | TRBV3-1 | CASSPKTSGREQYF
TRBJ1-1 | many | TRBV6-5 | CASGRTSTEAFF
TRBJ1-1 | many | TRBV7-2 | CASSFYEGEEAFF
TRBJ2-5 | many | TRBV7-6 | CASSSTGLARETQYF
TRBJ2-7 | many | TRBV6-1 | CASSGGPSGRTYEQYF
TRBJ2-5 | . | TRBV7-3 | CASSTSGKETQYF
TRBJ2-7 | many | TRBV13 | CASSSSGTGLYEQYF
TRBJ2-5 | . | TRBV27 | CASSPPETQYF
TRBJ1-2 | many | TRBV30 | CAWRKGRDGYTF
TRBJ2-2 | many | TRBV6-2/TRBV6-3 | CASSGARGDGGELFF
TRBJ2-3 | few | TRBV19 | CASSIGGGTGVGDTQYF
TRBJ2-6 | many | TRBV10-3 | CAIGGGIGANVLTF
TRBJ2-1 | many | TRBV7-3 | CASSLKRGAYNEQFF
TRBJ2-1 | few | TRBV30 | CAWSVMGLVGEQFF
TRBJ2-1 | many | TRBV7-6 | CASRIAWGGRSDEQFF
TRBJ2-1 | many | TRBV24-1 | CATSPSRQGAYNEQFF
TRBJ2-1 | . | TRBV20-1 | CSARGADSFSYNEQFF
TRBJ2-1 | many | TRBV5-1 | CASTVRTGGGNEQFF
TRBJ2-3 | many | TRBV6-6 | CASSYPSSTDTQYF
TRBJ2-7 | many | TRBV5-1 | CASSLSETYEQYF
TRBJ2-5 | many | TRBV5-6 | CASSLFGRLLPMKETQYF
TRBJ2-1 | many | TRBV12-3/TRBV12-4 | CASSSRTGGLQFF
TRBJ2-3 | many | TRBV2 | CASSFRSTDTQYF
TRBJ2-1 | few | TRBV7-2 | CASSYVASGVGSGEQFF
TRBJ2-3 | many | TRBV3-1 | CASSQAWAGGTDTQYF
TRBJ1-2 | many | TRBV7-2 | CASSTDSLSGYTF
TRBJ2-7 | many | TRBV5-1 | CASSLSSVPWEQYF